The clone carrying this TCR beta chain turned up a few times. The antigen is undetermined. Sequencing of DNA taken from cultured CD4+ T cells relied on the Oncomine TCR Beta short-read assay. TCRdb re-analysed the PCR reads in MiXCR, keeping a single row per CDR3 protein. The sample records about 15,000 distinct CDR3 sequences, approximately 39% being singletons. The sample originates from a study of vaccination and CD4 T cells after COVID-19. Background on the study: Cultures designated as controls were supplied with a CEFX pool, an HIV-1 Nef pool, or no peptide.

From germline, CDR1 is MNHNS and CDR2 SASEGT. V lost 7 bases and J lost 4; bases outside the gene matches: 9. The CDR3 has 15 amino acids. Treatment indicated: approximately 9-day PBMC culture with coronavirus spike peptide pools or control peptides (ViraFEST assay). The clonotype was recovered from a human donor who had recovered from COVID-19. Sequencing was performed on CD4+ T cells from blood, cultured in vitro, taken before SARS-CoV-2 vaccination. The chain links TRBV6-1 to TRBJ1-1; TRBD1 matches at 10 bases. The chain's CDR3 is CASTFKGQGTTEAFF. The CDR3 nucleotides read TGTGCCAGCACTTTCAAGGGACAGGGGACCACTGAAGCTTTCTTT.